This T cell receptor beta chain was identified during a study of shared clonotypes between healthy human individuals. TCRdb keeps only in-frame clones here, not all; method: immunoSEQ multiplex PCR. Among about 990,000 clones listed, about 84% were seen once. Worth noting for this clone: No antigen is known for it.

Study results and caveats: Some clonotypes were shared by all four sorted-subset donors, while others were not shared. The non-shared ones had lower generation probabilities than the shared ones. Measured sharing among donors was expected to vary with sequencing depth.

Germline V gives CDR1 SEHNR, CDR2 FQNEAQ (reference sequence). V shed 4 bases, J shed 4 bases, and the junction held 12 bases outside the gene matches. The CDR3 has 16 residues. J is TRBJ2-7 and V is TRBV7-9; TRBD1 matches 8 bases. Specimen: memory CD4+ T cells from PBMCs. Described subset: CD45RA-negative fraction. The TCR was taken from a man in his late teens or twenties in good health. Some clones in this sample may be carry-over from other donors' samples. CDR3 region: CASSWTVTGALYEQYF. CDR3 bases: TGTGCCAGCAGCTGGACCGTGACAGGGGCCCTGTACGAGCAGTACTTC.